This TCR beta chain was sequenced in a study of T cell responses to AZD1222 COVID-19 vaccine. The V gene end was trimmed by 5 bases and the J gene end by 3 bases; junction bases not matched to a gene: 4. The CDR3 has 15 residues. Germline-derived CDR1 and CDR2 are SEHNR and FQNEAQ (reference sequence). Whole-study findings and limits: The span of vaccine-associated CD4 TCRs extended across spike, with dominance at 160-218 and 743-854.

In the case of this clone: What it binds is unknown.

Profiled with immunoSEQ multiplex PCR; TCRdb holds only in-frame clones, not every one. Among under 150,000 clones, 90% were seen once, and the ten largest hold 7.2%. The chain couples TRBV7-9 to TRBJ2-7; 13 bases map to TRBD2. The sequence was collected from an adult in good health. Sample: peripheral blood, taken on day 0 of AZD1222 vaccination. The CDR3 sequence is CASSDGLAGDYEQYF. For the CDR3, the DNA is TGTGCCAGCAGCGATGGACTAGCGGGAGACTACGAGCAGTACTTC. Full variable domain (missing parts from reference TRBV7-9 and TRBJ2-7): DTGVSQNPRHKITKRGQNVTFRCDPISEHNRLYWYRQTLGQGPEFLTYFQNEAQLEKSRLLSDRFSAERPKGSFSTLEIQRTEQGDSAMYLCASSDGLAGDYEQYFGPGTRLTVT.